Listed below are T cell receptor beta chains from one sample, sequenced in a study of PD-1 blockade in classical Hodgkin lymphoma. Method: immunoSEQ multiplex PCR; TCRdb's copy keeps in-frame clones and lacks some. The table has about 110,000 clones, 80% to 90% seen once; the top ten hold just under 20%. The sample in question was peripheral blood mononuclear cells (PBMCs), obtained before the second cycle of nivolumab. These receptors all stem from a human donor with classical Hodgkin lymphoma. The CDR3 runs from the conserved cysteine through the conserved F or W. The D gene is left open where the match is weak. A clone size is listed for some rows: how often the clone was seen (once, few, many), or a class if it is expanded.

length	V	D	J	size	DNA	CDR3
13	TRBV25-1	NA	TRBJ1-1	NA	TGTGCCAGCAGTGAATTAGCAGGCACTGAAGCTTTCTTT	CASSELAGTEAFF
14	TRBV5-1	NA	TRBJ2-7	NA	TGCGCCAGCAGCCCTAGCATATCGGATTACGAGCAGTACTTC	CASSPSISDYEQYF
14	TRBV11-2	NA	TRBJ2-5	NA	TGTGCCAGCAGCACCCCCCAGCCTCAAGAGACCCAGTACTTC	CASSTPQPQETQYF
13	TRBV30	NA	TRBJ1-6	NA	TGTGCCTGGGGTCAAGGGAATAATTCACCCCTCCACTTT	CAWGQGNNSPLHF
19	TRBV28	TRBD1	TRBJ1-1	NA	TGTGCCAGCAGTTTTCTTGTATCCGGGACAGGGATAATGAACACTGAAGCTTTCTTT	CASSFLVSGTGIMNTEAFF
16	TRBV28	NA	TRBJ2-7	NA	TGTGCCAGCAGTTCGGGGAGCGGGTCAGGGTCCTACGAGCAGTACTTC	CASSSGSGSGSYEQYF
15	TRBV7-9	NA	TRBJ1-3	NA	TGTGCCAGCAGCTTAGATGGCGAATTTGGAAACACCATATATTTT	CASSLDGEFGNTIYF
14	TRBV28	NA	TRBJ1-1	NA	TGTGCCAGCAGTCTAACCTTAATTAACACTGAAGCTTTCTTT	CASSLTLINTEAFF
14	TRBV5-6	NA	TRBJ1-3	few	TGTGCCAGCAGCTTATGGGGGGCGCGGAACACCATATATTTT	CASSLWGARNTIYF
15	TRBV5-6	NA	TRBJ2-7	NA	TGTGCCAGCAGCTTTAGACGGGGTCACTCCTACGAGCAGTACTTC	CASSFRRGHSYEQYF
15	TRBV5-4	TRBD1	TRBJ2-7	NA	TGTGCCAGCAGCTTCGTCGAGACAGGGGGCCACGAGCAGTACTTC	CASSFVETGGHEQYF
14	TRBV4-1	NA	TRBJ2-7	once	TGCGCCAGCAGCCAAGCCTCTCGGGGATACGAGCAGTACTTC	CASSQASRGYEQYF
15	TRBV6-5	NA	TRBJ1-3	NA	TGTGCCAGCAGTTACTCGAGGGCAGGAGGAAACACCATATATTTT	CASSYSRAGGNTIYF
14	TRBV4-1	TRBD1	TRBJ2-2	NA	TGCGCCAGCAGCCGGGACAGGGTGGACGGGGAGCTGTTTTTT	CASSRDRVDGELFF
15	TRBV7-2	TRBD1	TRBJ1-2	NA	TGTGCCAGCAGCACACGACAGGGGGGGGACTATGGCTACACCTTC	CASSTRQGGDYGYTF
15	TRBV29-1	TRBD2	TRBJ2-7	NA	TGCAGCGTTGAAGATCCCGGGACTAGCATCCACGAGCAGTACTTC	CSVEDPGTSIHEQYF
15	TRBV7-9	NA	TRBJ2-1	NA	TGTGCCAGCAGCCCCCACGTTTGGTCCTACAATGAGCAGTTCTTC	CASSPHVWSYNEQFF
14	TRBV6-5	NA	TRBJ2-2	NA	TGTGCCAGCAGACCCGGGCCGATCACCGGGGAGCTGTTTTTT	CASRPGPITGELFF
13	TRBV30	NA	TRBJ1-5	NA	TGTGCCTGGTGGGACGGGAGCAATCAGCCCCAGCATTTT	CAWWDGSNQPQHF
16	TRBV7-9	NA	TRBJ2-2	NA	TGTGCCAGCAGCCGATATCAGGACGCGAACACCGGGGAGCTGTTTTTT	CASSRYQDANTGELFF
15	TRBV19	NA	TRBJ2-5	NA	TGTGCCAGTAGTATAGATCCGGACGGACAAGAGACCCAGTACTTC	CASSIDPDGQETQYF
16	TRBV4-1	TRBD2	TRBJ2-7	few	TGCGCCAGCAGCCAAAGGGAAACTAGCGGGAGTGACGAGCAGTACTTC	CASSQRETSGSDEQYF
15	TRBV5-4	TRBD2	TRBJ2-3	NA	TGTGCCAGCAGCGCCTCTAGCGGGAGCACAGATACGCAGTATTTT	CASSASSGSTDTQYF
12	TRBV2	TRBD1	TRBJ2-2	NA	TGTGGGACAGGAGATAACACCGGGGAGCTGTTTTTT	CGTGDNTGELFF
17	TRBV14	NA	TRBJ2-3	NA	TGTGCCAGCAGCCAAGGCGGCTTCGGCGGATACACAGATACGCAGTATTTT	CASSQGGFGGYTDTQYF
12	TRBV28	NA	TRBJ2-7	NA	TGTGCCAGCAGTCGGACGGGTTACGAGCAGTACTTC	CASSRTGYEQYF
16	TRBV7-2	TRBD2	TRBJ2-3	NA	TGTGCCAGCAGCAAAACTAGCGGGATGATCACAGATACGCAGTATTTT	CASSKTSGMITDTQYF
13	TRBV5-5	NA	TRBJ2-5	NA	TGTGCCAGCAGCTTGGTACAGTCGGGGACCCAGTACTTC	CASSLVQSGTQYF
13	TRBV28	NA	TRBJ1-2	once	TGTGCCAGCAGTTTGCTTAGGAGGGATGGCTACACCTTC	CASSLLRRDGYTF
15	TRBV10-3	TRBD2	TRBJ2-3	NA	TGTGCCATCAGTGAATCTAGCGGGAGTGCAGATACGCAGTATTTT	CAISESSGSADTQYF
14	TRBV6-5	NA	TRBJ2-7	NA	TGTGCCAGCAGTTACCAAGGGTTACGGTACGAGCAGTACTTC	CASSYQGLRYEQYF
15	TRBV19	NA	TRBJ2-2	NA	TGTGCCAGTAGAACAGTACTAGTGAACACCGGGGAGCTGTTTTTT	CASRTVLVNTGELFF
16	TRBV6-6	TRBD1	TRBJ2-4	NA	TGTGCCAGCAGTTGGACAGGGGGGTTAGCCAAAAACATTCAGTACTTC	CASSWTGGLAKNIQYF
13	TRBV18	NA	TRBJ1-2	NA	TGTGCCAGCTCACCAGGGCAGTATAATGGCTACACCTTC	CASSPGQYNGYTF
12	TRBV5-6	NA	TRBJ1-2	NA	TGTGCCAGCAGCTGGGCAGGGGACGGCTACACCTTC	CASSWAGDGYTF
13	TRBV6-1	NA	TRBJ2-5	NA	TGTGCCAGCAGTGAGGGCAGCCAAGAGACCCAGTACTTC	CASSEGSQETQYF
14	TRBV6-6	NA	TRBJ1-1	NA	TGTGCCAGCAGTTACTCTAGGGCTAACACTGAAGCTTTCTTT	CASSYSRANTEAFF
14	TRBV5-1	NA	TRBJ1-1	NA	TGCGCCAGCAGCTTGGCTCAGGGGTTGGATGAAGCTTTCTTT	CASSLAQGLDEAFF
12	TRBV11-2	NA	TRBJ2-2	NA	TGTGCCAGCAGCTTAAAGGCCGGGGAGCTGTTTTTT	CASSLKAGELFF
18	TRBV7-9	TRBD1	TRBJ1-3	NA	TGTGCCAGCAGCTTACCCCGGGGTGCCGGGACAGGGGGAAACACCATATATTTT	CASSLPRGAGTGGNTIYF
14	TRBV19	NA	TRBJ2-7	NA	TGTGCCAGTAGTAATAAGGGCCGTGGCTACGAGCAGTACTTC	CASSNKGRGYEQYF
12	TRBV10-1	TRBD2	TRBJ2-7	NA	TGCGCCAGCAGTGTTGGGACTAGTCTACTTTACTTC	CASSVGTSLLYF
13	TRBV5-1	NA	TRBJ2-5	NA	TGCGCCAGCAGCTTGGAAAGGGATCAGACCCAGTACTTC	CASSLERDQTQYF
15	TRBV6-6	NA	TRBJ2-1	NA	TGTGCCAGCAGTCCTCGGATCAGCTCCTACAATGAGCAGTTCTTC	CASSPRISSYNEQFF
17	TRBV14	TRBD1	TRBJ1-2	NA	TGTGCCAGCAGCCGCCTGACAGGGGGCCCGCCTAACTATGGCTACACCTTC	CASSRLTGGPPNYGYTF
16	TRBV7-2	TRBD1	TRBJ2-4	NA	TGTGCCAGCAGCTTAGCGCAGACAGGGGGCCAAAACATTCAGTACTTC	CASSLAQTGGQNIQYF
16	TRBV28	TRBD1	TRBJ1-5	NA	TGTGCCAGCAGTTTATTGACAGGGCGTAGCAATCAGCCCCAGCATTTT	CASSLLTGRSNQPQHF
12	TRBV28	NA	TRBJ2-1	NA	TGTGCCAGCAGTTTCCAGTGGGGTGAGCAGTTCTTC	CASSFQWGEQFF
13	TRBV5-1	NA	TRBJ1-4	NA	TGCGCCAGCAGCTTTAGGACAGATGAAAAACTGTTTTTT	CASSFRTDEKLFF
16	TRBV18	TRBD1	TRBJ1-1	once	TGTGCCAGCTCACCCGAGAAGGGGGCAGGGAACACTGAAGCTTTCTTT	CASSPEKGAGNTEAFF
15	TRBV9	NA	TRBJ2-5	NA	TGTGCCAGCAGCGTCGGAGGAGGGCCGGGGGAGACCCAGTACTTC	CASSVGGGPGETQYF
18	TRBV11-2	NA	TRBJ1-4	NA	TGTGCCAGCAGCTTAGGGTACCTAGGGACGGCGAGGAATGAAAAACTGTTTTTT	CASSLGYLGTARNEKLFF
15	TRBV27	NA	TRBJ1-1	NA	TGTGCCAGCAGTCCGGGGATTTCGGGGAACGCTGAAGCTTTCTTT	CASSPGISGNAEAFF